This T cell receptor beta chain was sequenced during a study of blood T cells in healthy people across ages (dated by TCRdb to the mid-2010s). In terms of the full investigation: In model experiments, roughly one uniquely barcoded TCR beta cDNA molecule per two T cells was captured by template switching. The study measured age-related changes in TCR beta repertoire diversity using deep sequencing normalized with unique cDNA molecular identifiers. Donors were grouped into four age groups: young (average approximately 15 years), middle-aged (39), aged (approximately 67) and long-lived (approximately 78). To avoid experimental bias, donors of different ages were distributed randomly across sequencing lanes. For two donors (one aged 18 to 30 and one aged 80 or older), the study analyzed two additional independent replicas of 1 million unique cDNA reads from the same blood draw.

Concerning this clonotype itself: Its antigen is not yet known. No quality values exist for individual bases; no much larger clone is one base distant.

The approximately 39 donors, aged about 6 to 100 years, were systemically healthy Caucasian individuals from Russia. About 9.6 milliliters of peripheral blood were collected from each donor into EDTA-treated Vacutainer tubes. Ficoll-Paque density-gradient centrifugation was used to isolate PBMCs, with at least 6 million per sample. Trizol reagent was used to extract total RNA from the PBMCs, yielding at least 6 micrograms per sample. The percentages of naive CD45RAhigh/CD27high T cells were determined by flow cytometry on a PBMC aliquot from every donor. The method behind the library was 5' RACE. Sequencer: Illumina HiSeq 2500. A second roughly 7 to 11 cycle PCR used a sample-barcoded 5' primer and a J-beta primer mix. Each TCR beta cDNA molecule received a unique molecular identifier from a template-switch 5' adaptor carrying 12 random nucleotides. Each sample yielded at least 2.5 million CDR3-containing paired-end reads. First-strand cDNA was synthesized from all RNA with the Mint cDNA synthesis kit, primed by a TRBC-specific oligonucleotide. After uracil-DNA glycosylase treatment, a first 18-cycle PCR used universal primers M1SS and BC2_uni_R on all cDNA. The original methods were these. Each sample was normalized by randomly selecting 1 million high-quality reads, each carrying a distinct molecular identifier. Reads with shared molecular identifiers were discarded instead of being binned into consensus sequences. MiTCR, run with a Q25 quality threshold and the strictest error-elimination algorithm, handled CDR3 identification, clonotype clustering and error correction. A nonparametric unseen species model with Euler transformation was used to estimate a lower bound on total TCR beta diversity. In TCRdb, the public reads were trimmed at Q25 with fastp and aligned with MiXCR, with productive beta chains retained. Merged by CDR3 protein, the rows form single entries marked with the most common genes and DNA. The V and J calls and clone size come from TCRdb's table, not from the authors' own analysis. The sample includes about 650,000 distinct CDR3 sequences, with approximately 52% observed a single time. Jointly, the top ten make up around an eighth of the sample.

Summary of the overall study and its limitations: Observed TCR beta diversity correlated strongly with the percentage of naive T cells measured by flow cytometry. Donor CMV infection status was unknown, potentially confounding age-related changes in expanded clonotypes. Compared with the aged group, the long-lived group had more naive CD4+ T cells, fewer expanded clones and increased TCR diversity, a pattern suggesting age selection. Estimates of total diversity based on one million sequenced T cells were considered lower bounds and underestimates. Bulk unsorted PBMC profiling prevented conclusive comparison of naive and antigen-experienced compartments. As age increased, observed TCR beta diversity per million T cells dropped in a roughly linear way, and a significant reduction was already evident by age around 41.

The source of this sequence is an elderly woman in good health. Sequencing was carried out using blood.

The CDR3 region has the sequence CSANRDSEQFF. The DNA sequence follows: TGCAGTGCTAACCGGGACTCGGAGCAGTTCTTC. The chain links TRBV20-1 with TRBJ2-1; the D gene is perhaps TRBD2, from 6 matching bases. Taken from the germline V gene (reference sequence), the CDR1 and CDR2 loops are DFQATT and SNEGSKA. The CDR3 holds 11 amino acids from the cysteine to the phenylalanine. Only the CDR3 portion is preserved as DNA: 33 bases, with reading frame beginning at the first base. V is reduced by 4 bases and J by 10 bases, leaving a spacing of 11 bases between them.